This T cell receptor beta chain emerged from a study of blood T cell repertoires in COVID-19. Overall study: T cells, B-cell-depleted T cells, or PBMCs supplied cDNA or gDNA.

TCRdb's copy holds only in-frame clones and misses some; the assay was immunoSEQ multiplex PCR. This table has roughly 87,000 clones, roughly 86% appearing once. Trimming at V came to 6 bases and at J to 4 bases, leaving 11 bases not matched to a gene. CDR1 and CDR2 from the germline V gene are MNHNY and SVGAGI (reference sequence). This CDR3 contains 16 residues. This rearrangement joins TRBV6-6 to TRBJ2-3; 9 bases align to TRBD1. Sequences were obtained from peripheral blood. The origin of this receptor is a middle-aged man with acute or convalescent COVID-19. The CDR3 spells CASSTLGTGLADTQYF. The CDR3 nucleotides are TGTGCCAGCAGCACGTTGGGGACAGGGTTGGCAGATACGCAGTATTTT.